Presented here are 28 T cell receptor beta chains from one specimen sequenced in a study of T cell changes during pregnancy in multiple sclerosis (dated by TCRdb to between 2017 and 2020). Library method: the immunoSEQ multiplex PCR assay. TCRdb mirrors the immuneACCESS table, restricted to in-frame sequences. Some clones are absent from its copies; in checked studies, under half trace to an unresolved V gene, and the reason for the others is unknown. Across this sample there are fewer than 40,000 clones, with under 90% seen only once. 4.5% to 5.5% of the sample is taken by the ten largest. The sequenced sample was CD8+ T cells from peripheral blood mononuclear cells, obtained after pregnancy. Every receptor here comes from a female donor with multiple sclerosis, enrolled in a pregnancy study.

The chain is built from TRBV9 and TRBJ2-3; 8 bases agree with TRBD2. The CDR3 sequence is 15 residues long. Germline CDR1 reads SGDLS; CDR2 reads YYNGEE. V was clipped by 0 bases and J by 6 bases; unmatched bases: 6. CDR3 sequence: CASSVGWRGVDTQYF. Written as DNA, the CDR3 is TGTGCCAGCAGCGTAGGCTGGCGGGGGGTGGATACGCAGTATTTT.

This rearrangement joins TRBV5-8 to TRBJ2-2; no firm D call. The CDR3 covers 13 residues. Germline CDR1 and CDR2: SGHTS and YDEGEE. Trimming took off 4 bases at V and 4 bases at J, with 8 bases between the two ends. CDR3 coding DNA: TGTGCCAGCAGCCCGGTACCCACCGGGGAGCTGTTTTTT. As protein: CASSPVPTGELFF.

The chain has TRBV6-1 and TRBJ2-3; D is possibly TRBD2 (5 bases). V lost 7 bases and J 2 bases, leaving 16 bases between the germline ends. The CDR3 runs 15 residues. CDR1 and CDR2 from the germline V gene are MNHNS and SASEGT. CDR3 in DNA: TGTGCCAGCAATCCGGAGGTTACCTACACAGATACGCAGTATTTT. Amino acid sequence: CASNPEVTYTDTQYF.

This sequence joins TRBV11-2 and TRBJ1-4; 8 nucleotides match TRBD1. J was trimmed by 8 bases and V by 5 bases; bases with no gene match: 13. From germline, CDR1 is SGHAT and CDR2 FQNNGV. The CDR3 covers 16 residues. DNA for the CDR3: TGTGCCAGCAGCACCGACACAGGGGGAAGTAGGGAAAAACTGTTTTTT. Its translation: CASSTDTGGSREKLFF.

The CDR3: CASSQAIFHGYTF. The CDR3 DNA reads TGTGCCAGCAGCCAGGCCATCTTCCATGGCTACACCTTC. The chain carries TRBV14 and TRBJ1-2; D gene uncertain. Germline V gene lookup returns CDR1 SGHDN and CDR2 FVKESK. This CDR3 comprises 13 residues. V was pared by 3 bases and J by 6 bases, with 11 bases between.

This CDR3 reads CASSLDEAGGPTDTQYF. The DNA for the CDR3 is TGTGCCAGCAGCTTGGACGAAGCGGGGGGGCCCACAGATACGCAGTATTTT. This rearrangement joins TRBV5-4 to TRBJ2-3; TRBD2 aligns across 10 bases. The CDR3 has 17 amino acids. The V gene end was trimmed by 0 bases and the J gene end by 2 bases; junction bases not matched to a gene: 6. Germline loops: CDR1 SGHNT, CDR2 YYREEE (reference sequence).

The V gene is TRBV27, the J gene TRBJ2-7, with 10 bases matching TRBD1. The ends lost 5 bases at V and 3 bases at J; junction bases unmatched: 10. Germline V gene sequence: CDR1 MNHEY, CDR2 SMNVEV (reference sequence). The CDR3 runs to 16 residues. The chain's CDR3 is CASSPSGTGVIYEQYF. For the CDR3, the DNA is TGTGCCAGCAGTCCGTCCGGGACAGGGGTGATCTACGAGCAGTACTTC.

This clone was seen just once. The chain links TRBV19 to TRBJ1-2; no firm D call. Deletions cut 5 bases from V and 0 bases from J, with 10 bases between. There are 14 residues in the CDR3. Per germline, CDR1 LNHDA and CDR2 SQIVND (reference sequence). DNA of the CDR3: TGTGCCAGTAGTTCCCTGGGCACTAACTATGGCTACACCTTC. Amino acid sequence: CASSSLGTNYGYTF.

The chain joins TRBV4-3 to TRBJ2-3; 9 bases line up with TRBD2. Germline V gives CDR1 LGHNA, CDR2 YSLEER. Trimming removed 1 base from V and 2 bases from J; junction bases left unmatched: 7. The CDR3 contains 17 residues. The CDR3 nucleotides read TGCGCCAGCAGCCAAGGCCGGCGGGGGGGTCTCACAGATACGCAGTATTTT. It encodes CASSQGRRGGLTDTQYF.

The chain employs TRBV6-4 and TRBJ2-3; the match to TRBD2 covers 9 bases. Germline loops: CDR1 MRHNA, CDR2 SNTAGT. The CDR3 covers 16 residues. V shed 2 bases, J shed 5 bases, and the junction held 8 bases outside the gene matches. The CDR3, as DNA: TGTGCCAGCAGTGACGGCTCTAGCGGGGTGGGAGATACGCAGTATTTT. It codes for CASSDGSSGVGDTQYF.

The chain recombines TRBV14 with TRBJ1-6; D call uncertain. V shed 0 bases and J shed 8 bases, with 11 bases lying between them. The CDR3 has 15 residues. The germline CDR1 and CDR2 sequences are SGHDN and FVKESK. DNA of the CDR3: TGTGCCAGCAGCCAAGAAGCGGGGATGTATTCACCCCTCCACTTT. Encoded protein: CASSQEAGMYSPLHF.

The V and J genes are TRBV1 and TRBJ2-5; the table's D gene call, TRBD2, was not cross checked with the DNA. TRBV1 is shown as a pseudogene. The CDR3 extends over 14 amino acids. The CDR3, as DNA: TGCACCAGCCCCTCGAACTCCCCTCAAGAGACCCAGTACTTC. The encoded protein is CTSPSNSPQETQYF.

The gene calls are TRBV7-8 and TRBJ2-7; D possibly corresponds to TRBD2 (5 bases). Germline-derived CDR1 and CDR2 are SGHVS and FQNEAQ. This CDR3 has 12 amino acids. V was pared by 4 bases and J by 2 bases, with 6 bases between. In DNA, the CDR3 is TGTGCCAGCAGCTCGGGGACCTACGAGCAGTACTTC. Translating gives CASSSGTYEQYF.

This sequence joins TRBV4-3 and TRBJ1-2; D possibly corresponds to TRBD1 (6 bases). V lost 1 base and J lost 0, with 9 bases in between. The CDR3 covers 15 residues. Germline-derived CDR1 and CDR2 are LGHNA and YSLEER. CDR3 sequence (DNA): TGCGCCAGCAGCCAAGGGACAGCCTCTAACTATGGCTACACCTTC. Its protein is CASSQGTASNYGYTF.

The chain combines TRBV9 with TRBJ2-7; no clear D. Deletions cut 4 bases from V and 6 bases from J, with 11 bases between. From germline, CDR1 is SGDLS and CDR2 YYNGEE. There are 12 residues in the CDR3. CDR3 sequence reads: CASSLEAGEQYF. In nucleotides, the CDR3 is TGTGCCAGCAGCCTTGAAGCCGGCGAGCAGTACTTC.

The chain links TRBV4-3 to TRBJ1-1; possibly TRBD1 for D (6 bases). V was cut by 0 bases and J by 4 bases, with 9 bases left in between. The CDR3 extends over 14 amino acids. CDR1 and CDR2 (germline): LGHNA, YSLEER. The CDR3, as DNA: TGCGCCAGCAGCCAAGACAGGGGTATCACTGAAGCTTTCTTT. Protein product: CASSQDRGITEAFF.

The chain couples TRBV19 to TRBJ1-1; 9 bases map to TRBD1. Germline lookup yields CDR1 LNHDA and CDR2 SQIVND (reference sequence). After removal of 5 bases from V and 2 bases from J, the junction contained 12 bases not matched to a gene. The CDR3 is 17 amino acids. The CDR3 here is CASSLQGTGTINTEAFF. CDR3 nucleotide sequence: TGTGCCAGTAGTCTCCAAGGGACAGGGACGATAAACACTGAAGCTTTCTTT.

The CDR3 DNA sequence: TGTGCCAGCAGCTTGGACAGGGGGAACACCGGGGAGCTGTTTTTT. Amino acid sequence: CASSLDRGNTGELFF. The V and J genes are TRBV7-6 and TRBJ2-2, with 9 bases that match TRBD1. Germline CDR1 and CDR2: SGHVS and FNYEAQ. J lost 1 base, V lost 3 bases, and 0 bases had no gene match. The CDR3 length is 15 residues.

V gene TRBV4-2 combines with J gene TRBJ2-3; TRBD2 matches 7 bases. Per germline, CDR1 LGHNA and CDR2 YNFKEQ. The junction had 10 bases not matched to a gene; V was cut back by 6 bases and J by 1 base. The CDR3 covers 16 residues. The CDR3, as DNA: TGTGCCAGCAGTCCCACGGTTGCGGGGGGCACAGATACGCAGTATTTT. Its translation is CASSPTVAGGTDTQYF.

This chain uses TRBV7-9 with TRBJ1-3; 7 bases agree with TRBD1. The ends lost 5 bases at V and 5 bases at J; junction bases unmatched: 3. The CDR3 totals 13 residues. The germline V gene has CDR1 SEHNR and CDR2 FQNEAQ (reference sequence). The CDR3 loop reads CASSPQGRNTIYF. The CDR3 DNA reads as TGTGCCAGCAGCCCACAGGGGAGAAACACCATATATTTT.

The rearrangement links TRBV7-9 to TRBJ1-1; tentative D call: TRBD1 (5 bases). V was pared by 9 bases and J by 2 bases, with 16 bases between. CDR3 length: 14 amino acids. The V gene's germline CDR1 is SEHNR and CDR2 FQNEAQ (reference sequence). The CDR3 spells CASQYDSSNTEAFF. CDR3 DNA sequence: TGTGCCAGTCAGTATGACAGTTCCAACACTGAAGCTTTCTTT.

V usage is TRBV30 and J usage is TRBJ2-2; tentative D call: TRBD2 (6 bases). The CDR3 covers 14 residues. Looked up from germline, CDR1 is GTSNPN and CDR2 is SVGIG (reference sequence). V lost 5 bases and J 2 bases, leaving 12 bases between the germline ends. The CDR3 spells CAWPWDLNTGELFF. The CDR3 bases are TGTGCCTGGCCCTGGGACTTAAACACCGGGGAGCTGTTTTTT.

The chain links TRBV27 to TRBJ1-1; TRBD1 matches 7 bases. V shed 5 bases and J 1 base; nucleotides not matched to a gene: 4. CDR3 length equals 14 residues. CDR1 and CDR2 from the germline V gene are MNHEY and SMNVEV (reference sequence). The CDR3 region is CASSPGTENTEAFF. The CDR3, as DNA: TGTGCCAGCAGTCCAGGGACAGAGAACACTGAAGCTTTCTTT.

This chain connects TRBV4-2 to TRBJ2-7; 12 nucleotides line up with TRBD2. Germline loops: CDR1 LGHNA, CDR2 YNFKEQ. V lost 4 bases to trimming and J lost 2 bases; unmatched junction nucleotides: 9. The CDR3 totals 17 residues. The CDR3 DNA sequence: TGTGCCAGCAGCCGGGCCGGACTAGCGGGAACTACCTACGAGCAGTACTTC. Translation: CASSRAGLAGTTYEQYF.

J is TRBJ1-1 and V is TRBV18; D may be TRBD1 (6 bases). Trimming removed 0 bases from V and 0 bases from J, with 11 bases in between. The germline gives CDR1 KGHSH, CDR2 LQKENI. The CDR3 is made up of 16 amino acids. The CDR3 sequence: CASSPPGGAVNTEAFF. In nucleotides, the CDR3 is TGTGCCAGCTCACCACCGGGGGGGGCAGTGAACACTGAAGCTTTCTTT.

Note on this clone: At the DNA level, this CDR3 is encoded by other sequences in the same sample as well. The V and J genes are TRBV9 and TRBJ2-7; TRBD2 is a possible D gene (6 bases). V was cut by 2 bases and J by 1 base, with 7 bases left in between. Germline CDR1 is SGDLS and CDR2 is YYNGEE. The CDR3 loop spans 13 amino acids. CDR3 nucleotide sequence: TGTGCCAGCAGCGTCGGAGGGTCCTACGAGCAGTACTTC. Its protein product is CASSVGGSYEQYF.

V and J are TRBV27 and TRBJ2-7, with D uncertain. Germline CDR1 is MNHEY and CDR2 is SMNVEV (reference sequence). This CDR3 has 11 residues. V lost 6 bases, J lost 3 bases, and 6 bases lay in between. The CDR3 sequence: CASSTNYEQYF. The CDR3 region has the DNA TGTGCCAGCAGCACAAACTACGAGCAGTACTTC.

The chain is built from TRBV5-6 and TRBJ1-1; D is unresolved. CDR1 is SGHDT and CDR2 is YYEEEE in the germline V gene. The CDR3 has 13 amino acids. The ends were cut back, 5 bases at V and 0 bases at J, with 8 bases in the middle. The CDR3 bases are TGTGCCAGCAGTTCACAGTTGAACACTGAAGCTTTCTTT. Its protein product is CASSSQLNTEAFF.